These 26 T cell receptor beta chains share one sample of origin, sequenced in a study of blood T cell repertoires in COVID-19. Sequencing was performed with immunoSEQ multiplex PCR; in TCRdb, only in-frame clones are kept and a portion is missing. The table lists about 82,000 clones, around 80% of them singletons. The source material was peripheral blood. Every receptor here comes from a woman aged 60-75 years with acute or convalescent COVID-19.

The chain couples TRBV9 to TRBJ1-5, with unresolved D. V dropped 3 bases and J dropped 5 bases, with 9 bases sitting between them. The CDR3 sequence is 13 residues long. Germline CDR1 SGDLS, CDR2 YYNGEE. The CDR3 reads CASSEEGYQPQHF. For the CDR3, the DNA is TGTGCCAGCAGCGAGGAGGGTTATCAGCCCCAGCATTTT.

The chain links TRBV12-3 or TRBV12-4 to TRBJ2-5; TRBD1 is a possible D gene (6 bases). Trimming pared 8 bases from V and 4 bases from J, leaving 11 bases between. The CDR3 consists of 12 residues. The CDR3 coding sequence is TGTGCCAGCCGTGGCAGGGGAGAGACCCAGTACTTC. Translated, it gives CASRGRGETQYF.

The chain links TRBV5-1 to TRBJ1-1; D remains unclear. The CDR3 contains 14 residues. The V gene lost 4 bases and the J gene lost 0 bases, with 10 bases spanning the gap. Per the germline V gene, CDR1 is SGHRS and CDR2 is YFSETQ. The CDR3 reads CASSEADLNTEAFF. The DNA for the CDR3 is TGCGCCAGCAGCGAGGCGGACTTGAACACTGAAGCTTTCTTT.

The chain carries TRBV14 and TRBJ1-2; 8 nucleotides match TRBD1. The CDR3 sequence is 17 residues long. Looked up from germline, CDR1 is SGHDN and CDR2 is FVKESK. Germline trimming cut 1 base from V and 6 bases from J; bases unmatched to any gene: 13. The CDR3 is CASSQGGTGALRNGYTF. Written as DNA, the CDR3 is TGTGCCAGCAGCCAAGGGGGGACAGGTGCCCTCAGGAATGGCTACACCTTC.

This clone came up once. The CDR3 DNA reads TGTGCCAGCAGCCGGACTAGCGACGAGCAGTACTTC. Translating gives CASSRTSDEQYF. V gene TRBV11-2 combines with J gene TRBJ2-7, with TRBD2 matching over 9 bases. V shed 5 bases and J 5 bases; nucleotides not matched to a gene: 1. The CDR3 covers 12 residues. Germline values: CDR1 SGHAT, CDR2 FQNNGV.

The chain couples TRBV19 to TRBJ2-7, with D hard to call. CDR3 length: 13 amino acids. V gave up 0 bases and J gave up 1 base, with 4 bases separating them. Germline V gives CDR1 LNHDA, CDR2 SQIVND (reference sequence). Here the CDR3 reads CASSIDSSYEQYF. The CDR3 DNA reads TGTGCCAGTAGTATAGACAGTTCCTACGAGCAGTACTTC.

The chain carries TRBV5-1 and TRBJ2-1; 11 nucleotides match TRBD2. Trimming at V came to 3 bases and at J to 6 bases, leaving 5 bases not matched to a gene. Germline V gene lookup returns CDR1 SGHRS and CDR2 YFSETQ. The CDR3 loop spans 15 amino acids. This CDR3 reads CASSSGLAGLNEQFF. In DNA, the CDR3 is TGCGCCAGCAGCTCCGGACTAGCGGGCCTCAATGAGCAGTTCTTC.

CDR3 nucleotides: TGTGCCAGCAGCGTGAGCTCTGGAAACACCATATATTTT. Residues: CASSVSSGNTIYF. The chain combines TRBV9 with TRBJ1-3; D gene unclear. The CDR3 is made up of 13 amino acids. Germline V CDR1 and CDR2: SGDLS, YYNGEE. V lost 2 bases, J lost 0 bases, and 3 bases lay in between.

In its sample, this clone was seen once. The genes are TRBV5-1 and TRBJ1-1; 8 nucleotides agree with TRBD1. Looked up from germline, CDR1 is SGHRS and CDR2 is YFSETQ. The CDR3 is 14 residues long. J was trimmed by 7 bases and V by 5 bases; bases with no gene match: 10. The CDR3 DNA follows: TGCGCCAGCAGGGATCAGGGGGCCGGTGATGAAGCTTTCTTT. Protein sequence: CASRDQGAGDEAFF. Variable domain in full (rest from reference TRBV5-1 and TRBJ1-1): KAGVTQTPRYLIKTRGQQVTLSCSPISGHRSVSWYQQTPGQGLQFLFEYFSETQRNKGNFPGRFSGRQFSNSRSEMNVSTLELGDSALYLCASRDQGAGDEAFFGQGTRLTVV.

This clone was recorded once. V gene TRBV18 combines with J gene TRBJ1-2; D possibly corresponds to TRBD1 (5 bases). Germline V gene lookup returns CDR1 KGHSH and CDR2 LQKENI. V shed 2 bases and J shed 8 bases, with 18 bases lying between them. The length of the CDR3 is 15 residues. CDR3 nucleotides: TGTGCCAGCTCACCAGGAAGTAAGGGGTCGGGCGGCTACACCTTC. It yields the protein CASSPGSKGSGGYTF.

The chain has TRBV5-1 and TRBJ1-1; the D gene is possibly TRBD1 (5 bases). Germline-derived CDR1 and CDR2 are SGHRS and YFSETQ. Trimming left V 5 bases short and J 2 bases short, with 10 bases between. The CDR3 is 13 residues long. CDR3 coding DNA: TGCGCCAGCAGGAACGACAGAAACACTGAAGCTTTCTTT. This sequence encodes CASRNDRNTEAFF.

This chain connects TRBV11-3 to TRBJ1-5; TRBD1 matches at 10 bases. CDR1 and CDR2 from the germline V gene are SGHNT and YENEEA. CDR3 length equals 15 residues. The V segment lost 5 bases and the J segment 3 bases; nucleotides outside the gene matches: 4. The CDR3 region is CASSPGTGVNQPQHF. Written as DNA, the CDR3 is TGTGCCAGCAGCCCAGGGACAGGGGTCAATCAGCCCCAGCATTTT. The full variable domain, its missing parts supplied by reference TRBV11-3 and TRBJ1-5, is EAGVVQSPRYKIIEKKQPVAFWCNPISGHNTLYWYLQNLGQGPELLIRYENEEAVDDSQLPKDRFSAERLKGVDSTLKIQPAELGDSAVYLCASSPGTGVNQPQHFGDGTRLSIL.

The chain employs TRBV7-8 and TRBJ1-5; D unresolved. Trimming removed 8 bases from V and 4 bases from J, with 15 bases in between. The CDR3 is 14 amino acids. Germline CDR1 and CDR2: SGHVS and FQNEAQ. The DNA of the CDR3 is TGTGCCAGCGTGAGGGCAGTGGGTAATCAGCCCCAGCATTTT. Translating gives CASVRAVGNQPQHF.

The chain employs TRBV30 and TRBJ1-2; TRBD1 might be the D (5 bases). This CDR3 is built from 13 residues. CDR1 is GTSNPN, CDR2 SVGIG, per germline (reference sequence). Trimming shortened V by 3 bases and J by 3 bases, and 11 bases separated the two germline ends. CDR3 protein: CAWSEDSHYGYTF. The CDR3 DNA reads TGTGCCTGGAGCGAAGACAGCCACTATGGCTACACCTTC.

This chain joins TRBV4-1 and TRBJ2-3; 9 positions match TRBD2. V shed 4 bases, J shed 6 bases, and the junction held 11 bases outside the gene matches. The CDR3 spans 16 residues. The V gene's germline CDR1 is MGHRA and CDR2 YSYEKL. CDR3 residues: CASSPLLAGGSDTQYF. The CDR3 DNA follows: TGCGCCAGCAGCCCCCTTCTGGCGGGAGGGTCGGATACGCAGTATTTT.

This sequence joins TRBV5-1 and TRBJ1-2, with 7 bases aligning to TRBD1. Per germline, CDR1 SGHRS and CDR2 YFSETQ. The V and J ends lost 3 bases and 8 bases, in that order; junction bases with no gene match: 7. The CDR3 totals 13 residues. The DNA for the CDR3 is TGCGCCAGCAGCTCAGAGACAGGGACCGGCTACACCTTC. Its protein is CASSSETGTGYTF.

The chain has TRBV5-1 and TRBJ2-7; the match to TRBD1 covers 7 bases. CDR1 SGHRS and CDR2 YFSETQ come from the germline V gene. Germline trimming cut 3 bases from V and 2 bases from J; bases unmatched to any gene: 11. This CDR3 comprises 16 residues. DNA of the CDR3: TGCGCCAGCAGCTCGGGACAGTCAAGTATGGCCTACGAGCAGTACTTC. Encoded protein: CASSSGQSSMAYEQYF.

The rearrangement joins TRBV6-1 to TRBJ2-1, with D maybe TRBD1 (6 bases). The germline V and J ends were trimmed by 1 base and 0 bases, with 10 bases remaining between them. Germline assignment: CDR1 MNHNS and CDR2 SASEGT. This CDR3 is 16 amino acids long. CDR3 in DNA: TGTGCCAGCAGTGAAGTTGGGGGCCACTCCTACAATGAGCAGTTCTTC. As protein: CASSEVGGHSYNEQFF.

This clone was seen only a few times. This chain connects TRBV9 to TRBJ1-6, with D possibly being TRBD1 (5 bases). The CDR3 has 15 residues. Germline V gene lookup returns CDR1 SGDLS and CDR2 YYNGEE. With 4 bases removed from V and 4 bases from J, the gap between germline ends came to 12 bases. This CDR3 reads CASSPSRQYNSPLHF. The CDR3 nucleotides are TGTGCCAGCAGCCCCAGCCGACAGTATAATTCACCCCTCCACTTT.

The CDR3 loop reads CASSSRQGNTGELFF. CDR3 nucleotides: TGTGCCAGCAGTTCGAGGCAGGGAAACACCGGGGAGCTGTTTTTT. V gene TRBV27 combines with J gene TRBJ2-2; D may be TRBD1 (5 bases). Trimming stripped 4 bases from V and 2 bases from J, with 11 bases between. Germline V gene data show CDR1 as MNHEY and CDR2 as SMNVEV (reference sequence). The CDR3 spans 15 residues.

The rearrangement links TRBV5-8 to TRBJ1-1; D is ambiguous. The germline CDR1 and CDR2 sequences are SGHTS and YDEGEE. V lost 2 bases to trimming and J lost 1 base, with 9 bases between them. This CDR3 spans 14 amino acids. The CDR3 loop is CASSFDNQNTEAFF. Here the CDR3 DNA reads TGTGCCAGCAGCTTCGACAACCAGAACACTGAAGCTTTCTTT.

This chain uses TRBV11-2 with TRBJ2-5; 11 bases map to TRBD2. The CDR3 extends over 16 amino acids. In germline, CDR1 is SGHAT, CDR2 FQNNGV. The ends lost 5 bases at V and 2 bases at J; junction bases unmatched: 7. The CDR3, as DNA: TGTGCCAGCAGCCTAAACTTAGCGGGGGGGCAAGAGACCCAGTACTTC. It encodes CASSLNLAGGQETQYF. The complete variable domain, with remaining parts taken from reference TRBV11-2 and TRBJ2-5, reads EAGVAQSPRYKIIEKRQSVAFWCNPISGHATLYWYQQILGQGPKLLIQFQNNGVVDDSQLPKDRFSAERLKGVDSTLKIQPAKLEDSAVYLCASSLNLAGGQETQYFGPGTRLLVL.

V and J are TRBV7-2 and TRBJ2-7; D remains unclear. Deletions cut 5 bases from V and 3 bases from J, with 8 bases between. Germline V gives CDR1 SGHTA, CDR2 FQGNSA. The CDR3 extends over 12 amino acids. CDR3 residues: CASSRTFYEQYF. The CDR3, as DNA: TGTGCCAGCAGCCGCACTTTCTACGAGCAGTACTTC.

The rearrangement links TRBV7-3 to TRBJ2-2; 7 positions agree with TRBD2. V shed 3 bases, J shed 3 bases, and the junction held 7 bases outside the gene matches. Germline-derived CDR1 and CDR2 are SGHTA and FQGTGA. The CDR3 loop spans 16 amino acids. The chain's CDR3 is CASSFLAGVDTGELFF. In DNA, the CDR3 is TGTGCCAGCAGCTTTCTGGCGGGGGTGGACACCGGGGAGCTGTTTTTT.

The rearrangement uses TRBV7-2 and TRBJ1-6, with 7 bases that match TRBD1. Germline-derived CDR1 and CDR2 are SGHTA and FQGNSA. This CDR3 is built from 15 residues. Trimming took 5 bases from V and 8 from J; bases not matched to a gene: 9. The CDR3 loop is CASSRMDRPDSPLHF. The CDR3 DNA follows: TGTGCCAGCAGCCGGATGGACAGGCCGGATTCACCCCTCCACTTT.

The V and J genes are TRBV28 and TRBJ1-1, with D unclear. V lost 7 bases to trimming and J lost 5 bases, with 8 bases between them. Germline V gene sequence: CDR1 MDHEN, CDR2 SYDVKM. The CDR3 loop spans 11 amino acids. The CDR3 DNA follows: TGTGCCAGCATTGTACGGACTGAAGCTTTCTTT. It encodes CASIVRTEAFF.